What follows describes a single TCR beta chain. This entry belongs to a study of cytomegalovirus exposure and HLA in healthy donors. V lost 6 bases, J lost 7 bases, and 10 bases lay in between. Germline V CDR1 and CDR2: MNHEY, SVGAGI. The length of the CDR3 is 11 residues. This PCR relied on a set of 60 Vbeta primers and 13 Jbeta primers. Only in-frame clones appear in the TCRdb table, and some are missing; sequencing was by immunoSEQ multiplex PCR. This table lists roughly 50,000 clones. The receptor comes from a woman in her 40s in good health and CMV-seronegative. Sequencing was carried out using PBMCs. The chain recombines TRBV6-5 with TRBJ2-7; no reliable D call. The CDR3 region has the DNA TGTGCCAGCAGGCTATACGGTGAGCAGTACTTC. Translation: CASRLYGEQYF.